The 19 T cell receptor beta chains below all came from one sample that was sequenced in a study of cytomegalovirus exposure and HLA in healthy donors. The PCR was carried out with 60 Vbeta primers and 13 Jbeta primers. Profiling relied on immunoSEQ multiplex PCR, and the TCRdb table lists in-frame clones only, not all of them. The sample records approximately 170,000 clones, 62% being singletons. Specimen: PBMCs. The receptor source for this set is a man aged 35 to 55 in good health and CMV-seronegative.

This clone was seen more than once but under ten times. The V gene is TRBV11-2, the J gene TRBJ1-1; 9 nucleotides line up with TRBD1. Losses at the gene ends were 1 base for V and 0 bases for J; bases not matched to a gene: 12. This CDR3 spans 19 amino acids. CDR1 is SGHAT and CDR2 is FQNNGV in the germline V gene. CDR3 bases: TGTGCCAGCAGCTTAGGTGGGACAGGGTATAGGCCTATGAACACTGAAGCTTTCTTT. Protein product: CASSLGGTGYRPMNTEAFF.

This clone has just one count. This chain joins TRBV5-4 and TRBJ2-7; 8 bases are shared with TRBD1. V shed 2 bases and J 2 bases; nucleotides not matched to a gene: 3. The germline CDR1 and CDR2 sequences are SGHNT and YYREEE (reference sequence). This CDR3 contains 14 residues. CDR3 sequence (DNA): TGTGCCAGCAGCTTTCGACAGGGGACCTACGAGCAGTACTTC. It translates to CASSFRQGTYEQYF.

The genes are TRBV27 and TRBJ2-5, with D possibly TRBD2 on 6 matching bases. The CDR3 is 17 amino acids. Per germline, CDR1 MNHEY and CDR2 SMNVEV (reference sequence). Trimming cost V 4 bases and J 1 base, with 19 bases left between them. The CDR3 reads CASSSFKAGGIQETQYF. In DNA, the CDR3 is TGTGCCAGCAGTTCCTTTAAAGCCGGGGGAATCCAAGAGACCCAGTACTTC.

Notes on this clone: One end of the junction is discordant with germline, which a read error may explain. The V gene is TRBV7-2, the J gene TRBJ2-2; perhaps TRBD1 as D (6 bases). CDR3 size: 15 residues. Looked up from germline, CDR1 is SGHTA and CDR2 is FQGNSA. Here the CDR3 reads CASRLGQGTTGELFF. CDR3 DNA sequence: TGTGCCAGCAGATTAGGGCAGGGGACCACCGGGGAGCTGTTTTTT.

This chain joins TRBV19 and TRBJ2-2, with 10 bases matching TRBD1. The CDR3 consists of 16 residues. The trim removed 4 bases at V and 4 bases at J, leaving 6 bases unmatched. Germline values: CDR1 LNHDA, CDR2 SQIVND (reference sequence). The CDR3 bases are TGTGCCAGTAGTAGACGACAGGGGGCAGGCACCGGGGAGCTGTTTTTT. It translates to CASSRRQGAGTGELFF.

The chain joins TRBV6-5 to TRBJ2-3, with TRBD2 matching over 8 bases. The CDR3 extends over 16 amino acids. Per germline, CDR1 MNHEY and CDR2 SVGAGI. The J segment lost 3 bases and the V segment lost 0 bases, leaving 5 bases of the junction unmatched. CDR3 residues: CASSYSSGGSTDTQYF. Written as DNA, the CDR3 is TGTGCCAGCAGTTACTCCAGCGGGGGTTCAACAGATACGCAGTATTTT.

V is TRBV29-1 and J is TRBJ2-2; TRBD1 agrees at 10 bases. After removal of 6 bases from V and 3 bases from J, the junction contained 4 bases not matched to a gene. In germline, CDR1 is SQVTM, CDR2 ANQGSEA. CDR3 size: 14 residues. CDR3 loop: CSVRTGGDTGELFF. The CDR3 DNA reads TGCAGCGTCCGGACAGGGGGGGACACCGGGGAGCTGTTTTTT.

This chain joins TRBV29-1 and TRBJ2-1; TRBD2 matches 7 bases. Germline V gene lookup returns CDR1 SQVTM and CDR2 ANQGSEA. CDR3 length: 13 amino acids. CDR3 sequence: CSWEGSSYNEQFF. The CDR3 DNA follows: TGCTCTTGGGAGGGTAGCTCCTACAATGAGCAGTTCTTC.

This CDR3 is CASKSDRGRRSEAFF. The CDR3, as DNA: TGTGCCAGTAAATCGGACAGGGGCCGGCGGTCTGAAGCTTTCTTT. The chain carries TRBV19 and TRBJ1-1; 9 bases map to TRBD1. CDR1 and CDR2 (germline): LNHDA, SQIVND (reference sequence). With V trimmed by 7 bases and J by 6 bases, 12 bases remained unmatched. The CDR3 has 15 residues.

The CDR3 reads CASSPLNYRDRGDYGYTF. In nucleotides, the CDR3 is TGTGCCAGCAGCCCCCTTAATTACCGGGACAGGGGCGACTATGGCTACACCTTC. The genes are TRBV11-2 and TRBJ1-2, with 10 positions matching TRBD1. The CDR3 is 18 residues long. With V trimmed by 5 bases and J by 3 bases, 15 bases remained unmatched. Germline assignment: CDR1 SGHAT and CDR2 FQNNGV.

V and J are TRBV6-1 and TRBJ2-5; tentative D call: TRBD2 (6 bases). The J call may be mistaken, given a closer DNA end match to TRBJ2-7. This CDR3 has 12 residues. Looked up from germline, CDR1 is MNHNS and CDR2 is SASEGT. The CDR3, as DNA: TGTGCCAGCAGATTTAGCGGAGGCGAGCAGTACTTC. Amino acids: CASRFSGGEQYF.

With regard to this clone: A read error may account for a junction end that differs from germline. The CDR3 DNA sequence: TGTGCCAGCAGCTTGGAACAGGGAAATCAACCCCAGCATTTT. Its translation: CASSLEQGNQPQHF. This chain connects TRBV5-8 to TRBJ1-5, with a possible D match to TRBD1 (6 bases). The germline CDR1 and CDR2 sequences are SGHTS and YDEGEE. CDR3 length equals 14 residues.

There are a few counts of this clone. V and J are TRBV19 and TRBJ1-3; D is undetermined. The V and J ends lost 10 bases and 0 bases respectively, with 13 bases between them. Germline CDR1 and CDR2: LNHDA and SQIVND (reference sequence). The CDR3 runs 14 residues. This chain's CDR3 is CATRNRDSGNTIYF. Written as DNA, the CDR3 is TGTGCCACCAGAAACAGAGACTCTGGAAACACCATATATTTT.

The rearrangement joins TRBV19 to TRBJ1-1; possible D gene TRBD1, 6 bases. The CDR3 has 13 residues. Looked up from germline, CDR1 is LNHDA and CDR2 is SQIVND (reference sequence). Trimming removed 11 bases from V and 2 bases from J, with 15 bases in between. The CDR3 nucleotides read TGTGCCGGGAACAGGGCGATTAACACTGAAGCTTTCTTT. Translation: CAGNRAINTEAFF.

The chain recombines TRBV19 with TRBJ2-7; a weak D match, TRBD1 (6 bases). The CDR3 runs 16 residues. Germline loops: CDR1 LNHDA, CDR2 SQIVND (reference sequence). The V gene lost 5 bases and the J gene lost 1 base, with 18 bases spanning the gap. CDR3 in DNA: TGTGCCAGTAGTGTCTTTGCCGGACAGAAATCCTACGAGCAGTACTTC. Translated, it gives CASSVFAGQKSYEQYF.

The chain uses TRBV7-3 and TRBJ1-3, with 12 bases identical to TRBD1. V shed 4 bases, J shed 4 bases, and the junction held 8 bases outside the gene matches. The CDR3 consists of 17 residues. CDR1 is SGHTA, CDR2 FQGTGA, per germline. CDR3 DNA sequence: TGTGCCAGCAGCTCATCGGGACAGGGGGCGCAGGGAAACACCATATATTTT. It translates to CASSSSGQGAQGNTIYF.

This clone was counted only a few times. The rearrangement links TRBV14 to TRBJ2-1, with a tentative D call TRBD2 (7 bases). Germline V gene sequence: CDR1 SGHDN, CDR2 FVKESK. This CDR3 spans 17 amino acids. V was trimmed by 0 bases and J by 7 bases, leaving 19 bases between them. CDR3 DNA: TGTGCCAGCAGCCAAGATTCACTAGAGGGGAGGGGGAATGAGCAGTTCTTC. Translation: CASSQDSLEGRGNEQFF.

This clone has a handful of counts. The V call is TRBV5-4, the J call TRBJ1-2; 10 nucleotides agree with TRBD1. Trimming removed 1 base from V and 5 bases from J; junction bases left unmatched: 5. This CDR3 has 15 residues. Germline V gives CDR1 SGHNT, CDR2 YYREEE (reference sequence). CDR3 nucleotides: TGTGCCAGCAGCTTGTGGGACAGGGGATCGTATGGCTACACCTTC. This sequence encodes CASSLWDRGSYGYTF.

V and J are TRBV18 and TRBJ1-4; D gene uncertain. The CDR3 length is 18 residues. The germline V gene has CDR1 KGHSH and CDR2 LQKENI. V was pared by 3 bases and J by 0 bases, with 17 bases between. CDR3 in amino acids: CASSPPFSNSATNEKLFF. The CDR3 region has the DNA TGTGCCAGCTCACCTCCGTTTAGTAATTCCGCAACTAATGAAAAACTGTTTTTT.